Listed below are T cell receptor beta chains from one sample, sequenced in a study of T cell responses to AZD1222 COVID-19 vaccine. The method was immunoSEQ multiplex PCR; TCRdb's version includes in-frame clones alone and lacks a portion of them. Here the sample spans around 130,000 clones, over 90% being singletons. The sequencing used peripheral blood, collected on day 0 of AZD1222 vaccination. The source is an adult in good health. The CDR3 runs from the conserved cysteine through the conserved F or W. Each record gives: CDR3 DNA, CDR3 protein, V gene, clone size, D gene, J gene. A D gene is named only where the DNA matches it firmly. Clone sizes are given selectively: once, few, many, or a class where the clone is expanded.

CDR3nt: TGTGTCCCACACGCTCCCTTGCAGGGCTACGAGCAGTACTTC
CDR3aa: CVPHAPLQGYEQYF
v_gene: TRBV27
abundance: .
d_gene: .
j_gene: TRBJ2-7

CDR3nt: TGTGCCAGCTCCAATTCGGGGGGGGGCAATAATTCACCCCTCCACTTT
CDR3aa: CASSNSGGGNNSPLHF
v_gene: TRBV28
abundance: .
d_gene: .
j_gene: TRBJ1-6

CDR3nt: TGTGCCAGCAGCTTAAGTGGAAGGGAGCCAACCCGCTCCTACGAGCAGTACTTC
CDR3aa: CASSLSGREPTRSYEQYF
v_gene: TRBV7-3
abundance: .
d_gene: .
j_gene: TRBJ2-7

CDR3nt: TGTGCCAGCAGCCAAGGGGGGAGGAGCTCCTACAATGAGCAGTTCTTC
CDR3aa: CASSQGGRSSYNEQFF
v_gene: TRBV28
abundance: .
d_gene: .
j_gene: TRBJ2-1

CDR3nt: TGTGCCAGCAGCCGGCAGTCGTTAGGTAACAATGAGCAGTTCTTC
CDR3aa: CASSRQSLGNNEQFF
v_gene: TRBV7-2
abundance: few
d_gene: .
j_gene: TRBJ2-1

CDR3nt: TGTGCCAGCAGCTTAAAGGCCAGGGAAAACACTGAAGCTTTCTTT
CDR3aa: CASSLKARENTEAFF
v_gene: TRBV7-9
abundance: .
d_gene: .
j_gene: TRBJ1-1

CDR3nt: TGTGCCAGCAGTTACAACAAAAACACTGAAGCTTTCTTT
CDR3aa: CASSYNKNTEAFF
v_gene: TRBV6-5
abundance: .
d_gene: .
j_gene: TRBJ1-1

CDR3nt: TGTGCCAGCACACCCCCGGGGGCCCGGCATCAGCCCCAGCATTTT
CDR3aa: CASTPPGARHQPQHF
v_gene: TRBV28
abundance: .
d_gene: .
j_gene: TRBJ1-5

CDR3nt: TGTGCCAGCAGCTTACAAGGCGGGACGACCTTCTCTGGAAACACCATATATTTT
CDR3aa: CASSLQGGTTFSGNTIYF
v_gene: TRBV5-5
abundance: .
d_gene: .
j_gene: TRBJ1-3

CDR3nt: TGTGCCAGCACCGGGAGGGGCACCGGGGAGCTGTTTTTT
CDR3aa: CASTGRGTGELFF
v_gene: TRBV6-6
abundance: .
d_gene: TRBD2
j_gene: TRBJ2-2

CDR3nt: TGTGCCAGCAGTTTGGTGGGCTCCTACGAGCAGTACTTC
CDR3aa: CASSLVGSYEQYF
v_gene: TRBV27
abundance: .
d_gene: .
j_gene: TRBJ2-7

CDR3nt: TGTGCCAGCAGCGCCGGGGGGAAGGCTTGGCTTTTT
CDR3aa: CASSAGGKAWLF
v_gene: TRBV9
abundance: .
d_gene: .
j_gene: TRBJ1-4

CDR3nt: TGTGCCAGCCTTGGGGGGGGAGGAAACACTGAAGCTTTCTTT
CDR3aa: CASLGGGGNTEAFF
v_gene: TRBV27
abundance: .
d_gene: .
j_gene: TRBJ1-1

CDR3nt: TGTGCCAGCGAGGGGGGTCCCAACACCGGGGAGCTGTTTTTT
CDR3aa: CASEGGPNTGELFF
v_gene: TRBV9
abundance: once
d_gene: .
j_gene: TRBJ2-2

CDR3nt: TGTGCCAGCAGTCGGATGACAGAGATAAACACCATATATTTT
CDR3aa: CASSRMTEINTIYF
v_gene: TRBV28
abundance: .
d_gene: .
j_gene: TRBJ1-3

CDR3nt: TGTGCCAGCGGTAGCGGCGGCCGCAATGAGCAGTTCTTC
CDR3aa: CASGSGGRNEQFF
v_gene: TRBV28
abundance: .
d_gene: .
j_gene: TRBJ2-1

CDR3nt: TGCAGTGCTAGTTTCAGTCTAGCGGGGTCTAGCACAGATACGCAGTATTTT
CDR3aa: CSASFSLAGSSTDTQYF
v_gene: TRBV20-1
abundance: .
d_gene: TRBD2
j_gene: TRBJ2-3

CDR3nt: TGTGCCAGCAGCTTAGGCTCATTTGCGGATGATGAAAAACTGTTTTTT
CDR3aa: CASSLGSFADDEKLFF
v_gene: TRBV7-9
abundance: .
d_gene: .
j_gene: TRBJ1-4

CDR3nt: TGCGCCAGCAGCTCCGGGACATCCCAGAATTCACCCCTCCACTTT
CDR3aa: CASSSGTSQNSPLHF
v_gene: TRBV5-1
abundance: few
d_gene: .
j_gene: TRBJ1-6

CDR3nt: TGCGCCAGCAGCTTGGTGGGCAGCTCCTACGAGCAGTACTTC
CDR3aa: CASSLVGSSYEQYF
v_gene: TRBV5-1
abundance: .
d_gene: .
j_gene: TRBJ2-7

CDR3nt: TGTGCCAGCTCACCACCGTCTAGAGGGGCCTACGAGCAGTACTTC
CDR3aa: CASSPPSRGAYEQYF
v_gene: TRBV18
abundance: .
d_gene: .
j_gene: TRBJ2-7

CDR3nt: TGTGCCAGCAGAGACTGGGGGGCACGAGATACGCAGTATTTT
CDR3aa: CASRDWGARDTQYF
v_gene: TRBV27
abundance: .
d_gene: .
j_gene: TRBJ2-3

CDR3nt: TGTGCCAGCAGCTTACGAGGCAGGGGTGAAAAACTGTTTTTT
CDR3aa: CASSLRGRGEKLFF
v_gene: TRBV7-8
abundance: .
d_gene: .
j_gene: TRBJ1-4

CDR3nt: TGTGCCAGCAGTTCAGGCGACGAGGGGGCGACTCCGACCTACGAGCAGTACTTC
CDR3aa: CASSSGDEGATPTYEQYF
v_gene: TRBV27
abundance: once
d_gene: TRBD1
j_gene: TRBJ2-7

CDR3nt: TGTGCCAGCAGTCATAATGGGTGGGGCCGGGACAGAAAGATTAATTCACCCCTCCACTTT
CDR3aa: CASSHNGWGRDRKINSPLHF
v_gene: TRBV27
abundance: once
d_gene: TRBD1
j_gene: TRBJ1-6

CDR3nt: TGCGCCAGCAGCCAAGCAGGAGCGGGGAGAGCCAAAAACATTCAGTACTTC
CDR3aa: CASSQAGAGRAKNIQYF
v_gene: TRBV4-1
abundance: .
d_gene: TRBD2
j_gene: TRBJ2-4

CDR3nt: TGTGCCAGCAGGGGACGGCAAAATCAGCCCCAGCATTTT
CDR3aa: CASRGRQNQPQHF
v_gene: TRBV12-3/TRBV12-4
abundance: .
d_gene: .
j_gene: TRBJ1-5

CDR3nt: TGTGCCAGCAGCCCCCCTGGGGGAAAAATCCCCTACAATGAGCAGTTCTTC
CDR3aa: CASSPPGGKIPYNEQFF
v_gene: TRBV7-2
abundance: .
d_gene: .
j_gene: TRBJ2-1

CDR3nt: TGTGCCAGTAGTCCCCCAGATGCTGAAGCTTTCTTT
CDR3aa: CASSPPDAEAFF
v_gene: TRBV19
abundance: .
d_gene: .
j_gene: TRBJ1-1

CDR3nt: TGTGCCAGCAGCTTGGGGGGAAGCGATGAAAAACTGTTTTTT
CDR3aa: CASSLGGSDEKLFF
v_gene: TRBV5-5
abundance: .
d_gene: .
j_gene: TRBJ1-4

CDR3nt: TGTGCCAGCAGTTATACTCCGGACAGGGACGGCTACACCTTC
CDR3aa: CASSYTPDRDGYTF
v_gene: TRBV6-5
abundance: .
d_gene: TRBD1
j_gene: TRBJ1-2

CDR3nt: TGTGCCAGCAGCCCGAGACAGGGGATGAATGAAGCTTTCTTT
CDR3aa: CASSPRQGMNEAFF
v_gene: TRBV7-2
abundance: .
d_gene: TRBD1
j_gene: TRBJ1-1

CDR3nt: TGTGCCAGCAGCCAAGAGAGGACAGGAGAATATGGCTACACCTTC
CDR3aa: CASSQERTGEYGYTF
v_gene: TRBV4-2
abundance: .
d_gene: TRBD1
j_gene: TRBJ1-2